A selection of T cell receptor beta chains follows, all from one sample in a study of CD8 T cells in Susac syndrome. MiXCR was run by TCRdb on the immunoSEQ multiplex PCR reads, yielding one entry per CDR3 protein. The sample carries fewer than 35,000 distinct CDR3 sequences, 94% recorded once. Specimen: CD8+ T cells from PBMCs. These receptors came from a human donor in good health. The CDR3 runs from the conserved cysteine through the conserved F or W. The D gene is left open where the match is weak. Not all rows give a size; the values are once, few, many and, for expanded clones, a class.

j_call clone_size d_call v_call cdr3_nt cdr3_aa
TRBJ2-3 NA NA TRBV20-1 TGCAGTGCTAGAGATCACCCCCCCTCAGCCCCGGATACGCAGTATTTT CSARDHPPSAPDTQYF
TRBJ1-1 NA TRBD1 TRBV5-4 TGTGCCAGCAGCCCGACAGGGCAGAACACTGAAGCTTTCTTT CASSPTGQNTEAFF
TRBJ1-5 NA TRBD1 TRBV4-1 TGCGCCAGCAGCCAAGTGGAGGACAGGGTCAATCAGCCCCAGCATTTT CASSQVEDRVNQPQHF
TRBJ2-2 NA TRBD2 TRBV14 TGTGCCAGCAGCCAAATGGGACTAGCGGTCGGGGAGCTGTTTTTT CASSQMGLAVGELFF
TRBJ2-1 NA NA TRBV29-1 TGCAGCGTGCCCAGCAGCCGGCTCTACAATGAGCAGTTCTTC CSVPSSRLYNEQFF
TRBJ1-6 once NA TRBV4-3 TGCGCCAGCAGCCAAGATTATCGGGGACGTAATTCACCCCTCCACTTT CASSQDYRGRNSPLHF
TRBJ2-3 NA NA TRBV7-9 TGTGCCAGCCTCCGGGGAGGGGGCTTGACAGATACGCAGTATTTT CASLRGGGLTDTQYF
TRBJ1-5 few TRBD1 TRBV7-9 TGTGCCAGCAGTCTAACAGGGGATAGCAATCAGCCCCAGCATTTT CASSLTGDSNQPQHF
TRBJ2-1 NA NA TRBV14 TGTGCCAGCAGCCCCGGAGAGGGGTTGATGAATGAGCAGTTCTTC CASSPGEGLMNEQFF
TRBJ2-3 NA TRBD2 TRBV27 TGTGCCAGCAGTCAATTTCGGGGGGTCACAGATACGCAGTATTTT CASSQFRGVTDTQYF
TRBJ2-2 once NA TRBV5-1 TGCGCCAGCAGCTTTACAGGGAGAGACACCGGGGAGCTGTTTTTT CASSFTGRDTGELFF
TRBJ1-1 NA NA TRBV12-3/TRBV12-4 TGTGCCAGCAGTTTATTGGGTGAAGCTTTCTTT CASSLLGEAFF
TRBJ2-7 NA TRBD1 TRBV11-2 TGTGCCAGCAGCTTAGAACAGGGGTGGACCTACGAGCAGTACTTC CASSLEQGWTYEQYF
TRBJ2-5 NA TRBD2 TRBV5-1 TGCGCCAGCAGCTCACTAGCGGGGGTTGAGACCCAGTACTTC CASSSLAGVETQYF
TRBJ1-1 NA NA TRBV12-3/TRBV12-4 TGTGCCAGCAGACACTACGGGCTAAAAGGGTCCCGAGTCCTGACTGAAGCTTTCTTT CASRHYGLKGSRVLTEAFF
TRBJ1-5 NA NA TRBV12-5 TGTGCTAGTGGTTTCGGTTTCGACAGCAATCAGCCCCAGCATTTT CASGFGFDSNQPQHF